The source of this TCR beta chain is a study of blood T cell repertoires in COVID-19. The overall study: Donors in the United States, Italy and Spain gave samples during acute or convalescent COVID-19. T cells, B-cell-depleted T cells, or PBMCs supplied cDNA or gDNA.

In the study's own analysis: Reference gene primer amplification gave estimated nucleated cell counts. The method was immunoSEQ multiplex PCR; TCRdb's version includes in-frame clones alone and lacks a portion of them. That table gives V, J and clone size, and the DNA gave D and trimming. This sample has over 150,000 clones, with roughly four fifths found just once. V lost 4 bases and J 3 bases, leaving 10 bases between the germline ends. Looked up from germline, CDR1 is KGHSH and CDR2 is LQKENI. This CDR3 has 14 amino acids. The rearrangement joins TRBV18 to TRBJ2-4; maybe TRBD1 (5 bases). The TCR comes from a woman aged 55 to 70 with acute or convalescent COVID-19. Sequenced material: peripheral blood. The CDR3 bases are TGTGCCAGCTCACAAGACAGTAACAAAAACATTCAGTACTTC. It codes for CASSQDSNKNIQYF. Supplemented by reference TRBV18 and TRBJ2-4, the full variable domain reads NAGVMQNPRHLVRRRGQEARLRCSPMKGHSHVYWYRQLPEEGLKFMVYLQKENIIDESGMPKERFSAEFPKEGPSILRIQQVVRGDSAAYFCASSQDSNKNIQYFGAGTRLSVL.